This T cell receptor (beta chain) was captured by sequencing in a study of PD-1 blockade in mismatch repair-deficient tumors. Study outcomes and limitations: Tumor-resident clones, often absent from pretreatment blood, expanded after pembrolizumab and then contracted.

Details on this clone: What it recognizes is unknown.

CDR3 length: 17 amino acids. V was clipped by 0 bases and J by 5 bases; unmatched bases: 10. Germline CDR1 SGDLS, CDR2 YYNGEE. Produced via immunoSEQ multiplex PCR; TCRdb's table is partial and in-frame only. Of about 68,000 clones listed, 70% to 85% are singletons. Mismatch repair deficiency was confirmed in all patients, by PCR or immunohistochemistry. The TCR-sequenced patients were three responders to pembrolizumab. Specimen: peripheral blood, collected 2 weeks after starting pembrolizumab. This receptor was identified in an adult with mismatch repair-deficient cancer. The chain joins TRBV9 to TRBJ2-7, with TRBD2 identical over 11 bases. CDR3 residues: CASSVGEILLAGDEQYF. CDR3 DNA sequence: TGTGCCAGCAGCGTAGGGGAGATTTTACTAGCGGGAGACGAGCAGTACTTC.